These 16 T cell receptor beta chains came from one sample sequenced in a study of blood T cell repertoires in COVID-19. Sequencing used immunoSEQ multiplex PCR; TCRdb keeps in-frame clones, though not all of them. The repertoire holds roughly 270,000 clones, with around 84% as singletons. Material for sequencing was PBMCs or T cells enriched from blood (not recorded which). The receptors were sampled from a man aged 40-50 years who had been exposed to COVID-19.

The chain couples TRBV12-5 to TRBJ1-4; D gene ambiguous. The CDR3 length is 13 residues. V lost 9 bases and J 0 bases, leaving 8 bases between the germline ends. Germline CDR1 LGHNT, CDR2 FRNRAP. Written as DNA, the CDR3 is TGTGCTAGCCAGATGGCAACTAATGAAAAACTGTTTTTT. This gives the protein CASQMATNEKLFF.

V is TRBV11-3 and J is TRBJ2-3; D possibly corresponds to TRBD2 (5 bases). The CDR3 totals 15 residues. The germline gives CDR1 SGHNT, CDR2 YENEEA. Trimming left V 0 bases short and J 6 bases short, with 13 bases between. DNA of the CDR3: TGTGCCAGCAGCTTAGATCCGAACTCGGGGGATACGCAGTATTTT. Translated: CASSLDPNSGDTQYF.

This chain links TRBV4-1 with TRBJ2-2; 12 bases match TRBD1. This CDR3 comprises 21 residues. Trimming took 0 bases from V and 1 from J; bases not matched to a gene: 12. The V gene's germline CDR1 is MGHRA and CDR2 YSYEKL. The CDR3 coding sequence is TGCGCCAGCAGCCAAGATATTCCGGGACAGGGGGCGCGAGGGAACACCGGGGAGCTGTTTTTT. It encodes CASSQDIPGQGARGNTGELFF.

The chain recombines TRBV2 with TRBJ1-1; a possible D gene is TRBD1 (5 bases). CDR3 length: 13 residues. Germline V lookup: CDR1 SNHLY, CDR2 FYNNEI. V was pared by 11 bases and J by 1 base, with 14 bases between. The CDR3 region is CAGGKDKNTEAFF. The CDR3 DNA reads as TGTGCCGGGGGGAAGGACAAGAACACTGAAGCTTTCTTT.

The V call is TRBV10-3, the J call TRBJ2-5; D possibly corresponds to TRBD2 (6 bases). V was pared by 3 bases and J by 2 bases, with 13 bases between. CDR1 and CDR2 from the germline V gene are ENHRY and SYGVKD. This CDR3 comprises 15 residues. The CDR3 DNA reads TGTGCCATCAGTGACTTATTGGGGACTCAAGAGACCCAGTACTTC. Encoded protein: CAISDLLGTQETQYF.

The chain recombines TRBV9 with TRBJ1-1; D unresolved. Trimming removed 3 bases from V and 6 bases from J, with 9 bases in between. Germline values: CDR1 SGDLS, CDR2 YYNGEE. The CDR3 consists of 12 residues. CDR3 DNA sequence: TGTGCCAGCAGCGCCATCCGGGCTGAAGCTTTCTTT. Its protein product is CASSAIRAEAFF.

The chain has TRBV5-6 and TRBJ2-1; TRBD1 is a possible D gene (5 bases). Trimming removed 0 bases at V and 5 bases at J, with 15 bases between. The CDR3 is made up of 16 amino acids. The germline gives CDR1 SGHDT, CDR2 YYEEEE. The CDR3 DNA follows: TGTGCCAGCAGCTTGGCCGTTAGGACAAGAGACAATGAGCAGTTCTTC. It encodes CASSLAVRTRDNEQFF.

The CDR3 is CASSTLLAEEQYF. DNA for the CDR3: TGTGCCAGTAGTACCCTCTTAGCTGAAGAGCAGTACTTC. The rearrangement joins TRBV19 to TRBJ2-7; D call uncertain. The CDR3 is 13 amino acids. The germline V and J ends were trimmed by 4 bases and 7 bases, with 14 bases remaining between them. CDR1 is LNHDA, CDR2 SQIVND, per germline (reference sequence).

This clone was detected many times. The rearrangement links TRBV18 to TRBJ2-1, with 9 bases identical to TRBD1. CDR1 and CDR2 from the germline V gene are KGHSH and LQKENI. CDR3 length: 14 amino acids. J lost 6 bases, V lost 8 bases, and 8 bases had no gene match. This CDR3 reads CASIRDRAINEQFF. In DNA, the CDR3 is TGTGCCAGCATCCGGGACAGGGCCATCAATGAGCAGTTCTTC.

This clone has a count of ten or more. The rearrangement links TRBV14 to TRBJ1-1; D is unclear. V lost 6 bases, J lost 4 bases, and 12 bases lay in between. The CDR3 covers 13 residues. From germline, CDR1 is SGHDN and CDR2 FVKESK. The CDR3 loop reads CASRYGPGTEAFF. CDR3 bases: TGTGCCAGCAGGTACGGTCCGGGCACTGAAGCTTTCTTT. Combining the CDR3 with reference TRBV14 and TRBJ1-1 gives the whole variable domain EAGVTQFPSHSVIEKGQTVTLRCDPISGHDNLYWYRRVMGKEIKFLLHFVKESKQDESGMPNNRFLAERTGGTYSTLKVQPAELEDSGVYFCASRYGPGTEAFFGQGTRLTVV.

This chain uses TRBV6-5 with TRBJ1-2, with 7 bases identical to TRBD1. Germline values: CDR1 MNHEY, CDR2 SVGAGI. There are 13 residues in the CDR3. V shed 6 bases, J shed 5 bases, and the junction held 6 bases outside the gene matches. The CDR3 bases are TGTGCCAGCAGAACAGGGGCGCGGTATGGCTACACCTTC. Translation: CASRTGARYGYTF.

V is TRBV9 and J is TRBJ2-1, with 8 bases aligning to TRBD1. The CDR3 sequence is 14 residues long. Looked up from germline, CDR1 is SGDLS and CDR2 is YYNGEE. The V gene end was trimmed by 5 bases and the J gene end by 8 bases; junction bases not matched to a gene: 9. The CDR3 DNA reads TGTGCCAGCAGTTGGTCCGGGACAGGTCATGAGCAGTTCTTC. It codes for CASSWSGTGHEQFF.

The chain recombines TRBV6-6 with TRBJ1-2; unclear D gene. CDR1 and CDR2 from the germline V gene are MNHNY and SVGAGI (reference sequence). V was trimmed by 8 bases and J by 4 bases, leaving 14 bases between them. There are 13 residues in the CDR3. CDR3 DNA sequence: TGTGCCAGCGTCAGACAACACCCCTATGGCTACACCTTC. Translating gives CASVRQHPYGYTF.

The chain couples TRBV12-5 to TRBJ2-7; 11 bases line up with TRBD2. The ends lost 4 bases at V and 4 bases at J; junction bases unmatched: 6. The germline CDR1 and CDR2 sequences are LGHNT and FRNRAP. The CDR3 is 15 residues long. CDR3 nucleotides: TGTGCTAGTGGTTCCGGGACTAGCGGTGTATACGAGCAGTACTTC. Protein: CASGSGTSGVYEQYF.

The genes are TRBV5-1 and TRBJ2-2; the D is unclear. V was shortened by 0 bases and J by 4 bases, with 13 bases between the two germline ends. The CDR3 is 16 residues long. Germline V lookup: CDR1 SGHRS, CDR2 YFSETQ. DNA for the CDR3: TGCGCCAGCAGCTTGGACGCAGACACCCCCACCGGGGAGCTGTTTTTT. Residues: CASSLDADTPTGELFF.

CDR3 bases: TGTGCCAGCAGCCTGGGGGCGCGTTCTAGGACCCAGTACTTC. Translation: CASSLGARSRTQYF. This chain uses TRBV3-1 (or the pseudogene TRBV3-2) with TRBJ2-5; D possibly corresponds to TRBD1 (6 bases). The germline CDR1 and CDR2 sequences are LGHDT and YNNKEL (reference sequence). Trimming stripped 4 bases from V and 7 bases from J, with 16 bases between. The CDR3 is made up of 14 amino acids.